This TCR beta chain is from a study of T cells in Graves' hyperthyroidism and ophthalmopathy. Germline trimming cut 6 bases from V and 5 bases from J; bases unmatched to any gene: 10. This CDR3 has 15 amino acids. Amplified TCR beta CDR3 regions came from RNA transcripts. A first-round RT-PCR of the TCR CDR3 used the HTBI primer set. TCRdb itself ran the multiplex PCR reads through MiXCR, one entry per CDR3 protein. The sample records fewer than 650,000 distinct CDR3 sequences, over 12% being singletons. This clonotype has ten or more counts. This sequence originates from a woman aged 18-29 years with Graves' ophthalmopathy. What was sequenced was blood. J is TRBJ1-5 and V is TRBV12-3 or TRBV12-4; 7 bases are a match to TRBD1. This CDR3 reads CASSLGGGGYQPQHF. As DNA, the CDR3 is TGTGCCAGCAGCCTGGGTGGAGGGGGCTATCAGCCCCAGCATTTT.